This T cell receptor beta chain is from a study of vaccination effects on CD4 cells after COVID-19 (dated by TCRdb to the early 2020s). Regarding the complete study: Each participant received two doses of an mRNA SARS-CoV-2 vaccine, either BNT162b2 or mRNA-1273. Pre-vaccine samples from a couple of convalescent patients were drawn 16 days and one week before the first dose, 142 and 148 days after COVID-19 diagnosis. In both COVID-19 convalescent patients and infection-naive vaccine recipients, the study compared SARS-CoV-2 spike-specific CD4+ TCR repertoires from before mRNA vaccination with those from after it. A total of more than 8 COVID-19 convalescent patients and several SARS-CoV-2-naive healthy vaccine recipients were included in the full study. The Oncomine TCR Beta short-read assay on an Illumina iSeq 100 was used to sequence cultures from other donors in the study. Overall study outcomes, separate from this receptor: The study was limited by a small number of convalescent patients and lacked early post-infection timepoints. In convalescent patients, the post-vaccine spike-reactive repertoire consisted mainly of new vaccine-induced clones, largely distinct from infection-induced clones. Marked clonal contraction was observed in both infection-induced and vaccine-induced clones at late post-vaccination timepoints, consistent with waning T cell responses.

To identify antigen-specific CD4+ T cell clonotypes by their expansion, the ViraFEST assay first stimulated PBMC with viral peptide pools and then applied TCR sequencing. After around eleven days of culture, CD4+ T cells were isolated with the EasySep CD4+ T cell isolation kit. Convalescent patients had PCR-confirmed SARS-CoV-2 infection between March and December 2020, before Alpha, Beta and Delta variants emerged in the United States. Each well held two million PBMC cultured in IMDM containing 5% human AB serum, roughly 9.9 IU/ml IL-2 and gentamicin, along with about 10 ug/ml peptides. On days 3 and 7, half of the culture medium was replaced with fresh IL-2-containing medium. Unless noted otherwise, every peptide stimulation condition was grown in triplicate wells. Using Ficoll-Paque Plus gradient centrifugation, PBMC were separated from whole blood and then either used fresh or cryopreserved at -140C. The overlapping peptide pools covered the spike proteins of SARS-CoV-2 and of the common cold coronaviruses HCoV-NL63, HCoV-OC43 and HCoV-229E. The QIAamp micro DNA kit was used to extract genomic DNA from the cultured CD4+ T cells.

Relative to germline, V is missing 5 bases and J is missing 0 bases, with 15 bases of the junction outside any gene match. CDR1 and CDR2, per the germline V gene, are KGHDR and SFDVKD. CDR3 length: 22 amino acids, cysteine to phenylalanine. Just CDR3 DNA is preserved here, 66 bases in frame from base 1. Remarks on this clone: Its antigen remains unidentified. No clone much larger than this one lies a single base away; base qualities are absent.

The library was prepared using the immunoSEQ multiplex PCR assay. DNA from the CD4+ T cells that had been cultured and isolated underwent TCR beta CDR3 sequencing. The original pipeline was this. Non-productive TCR sequences were removed, reads were trimmed to the CDR3 region, and CDR3s of at least 7 amino acids were retained. Antigen-specific clonotypes were identified using the MANAFEST web app by comparison of expansion in peptide wells against reference cultures. To count as positive, a clone had to show expansion at FDR<0.05 compared with the reference and with all other wells, an odds ratio above 5, and a frequency above 0.1% in two replicate wells. A clonotype was defined as cross-reactive if the clonotype was significantly expanded both in SARS-CoV-2 spike wells and in at least one common cold coronavirus spike condition. CDR3 similarity was assessed by Levenshtein distance using the stringdist R package, and unrooted trees were constructed with ape in R 3.6.1. TCRdb carries this immuneACCESS record with in-frame sequences only. Its versions omit some clonotypes, under half of them owing to an unresolved V gene in the studies checked, with the rest unexplained. The V and J calls and clone size are taken from that table; D and trimming were inferred from the DNA. Present in this sample are about 27,000 clones, around three quarters of which were seen just once. The top ten constitute 16% of the sample.

This clonotype was sampled from a human donor who had a prior SARS-CoV-2 infection. This specimen consisted of CD4+ T cells from PBMCs cultured with HCoV-NL63 spike peptides, obtained before COVID-19 vaccination. Taken with the paper, the label for cell subset or site translates to: HCoV-NL63 spike overlapping peptide pool stimulation. The sequence links TRBV24-1 to TRBJ2-1; 16 of the junction bases match TRBD2. The CDR3 region: CATSAGRGLAGGWKSSYNEQFF. The DNA reads TGTGCCACCAGTGCCGGAAGGGGACTAGCGGGAGGGTGGAAGAGCTCCTACAATGAGCAGTTCTTC.